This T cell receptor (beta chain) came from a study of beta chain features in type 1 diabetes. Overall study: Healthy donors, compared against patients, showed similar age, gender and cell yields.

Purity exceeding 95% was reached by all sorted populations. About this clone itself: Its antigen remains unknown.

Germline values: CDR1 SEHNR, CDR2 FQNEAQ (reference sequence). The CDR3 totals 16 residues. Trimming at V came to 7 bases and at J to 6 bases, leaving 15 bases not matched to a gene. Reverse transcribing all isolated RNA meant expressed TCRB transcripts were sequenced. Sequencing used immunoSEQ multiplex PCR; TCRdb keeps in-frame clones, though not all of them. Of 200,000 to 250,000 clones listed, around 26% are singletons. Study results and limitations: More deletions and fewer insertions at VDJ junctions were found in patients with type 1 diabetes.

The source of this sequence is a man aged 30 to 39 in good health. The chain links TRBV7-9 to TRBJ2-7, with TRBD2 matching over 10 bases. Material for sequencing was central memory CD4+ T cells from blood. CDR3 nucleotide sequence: TGTGCCAGCACCTACCAGGCCGGGCTAGCGGGAGTCGAGCAGTACTTC. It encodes CASTYQAGLAGVEQYF.